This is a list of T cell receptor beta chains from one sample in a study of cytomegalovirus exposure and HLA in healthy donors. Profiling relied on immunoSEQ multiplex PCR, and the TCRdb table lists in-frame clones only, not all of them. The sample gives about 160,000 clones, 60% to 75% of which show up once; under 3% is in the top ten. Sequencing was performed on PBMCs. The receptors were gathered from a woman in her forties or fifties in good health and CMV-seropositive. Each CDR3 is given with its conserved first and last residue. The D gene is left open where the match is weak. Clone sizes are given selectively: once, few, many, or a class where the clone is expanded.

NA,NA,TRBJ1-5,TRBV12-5,TGTGCTAGTGGTTTGGTACGCACAGGGTTAACTCAGCCCCAGCATTTT,CASGLVRTGLTQPQHF
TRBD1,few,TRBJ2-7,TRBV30,TGTGCCCAATCCCAGGGACAGGGGCACGAGCAGTACTTC,CAQSQGQGHEQYF
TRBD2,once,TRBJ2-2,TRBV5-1,TGCGCCAGCAGCCCCTACAAAGAGGTCTCGCGGGGGGACAACACCGGGGAGCTGTTTTTT,CASSPYKEVSRGDNTGELFF
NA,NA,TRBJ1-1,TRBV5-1,TGCGCCAGCAACGTACAGGGAAGCACTGAAGCTTTCTTT,CASNVQGSTEAFF
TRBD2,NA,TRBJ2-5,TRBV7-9,TGTGCCAGCAGAGAAGCGGGGGGAAGAGAGACCCAGTACTTC,CASREAGGRETQYF
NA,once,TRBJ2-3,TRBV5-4,TGTGCCAGCAGCTTGGGAGGGGGGGGCACAGATACGCAGTATTTT,CASSLGGGGTDTQYF
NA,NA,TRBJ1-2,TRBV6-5,TGTGCCAGCAGTTACTCGCGGACTGGGTACTATGGCTACACCTTC,CASSYSRTGYYGYTF
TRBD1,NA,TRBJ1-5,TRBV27,TGTGCCAGCAGTGCCCGGACAGGGTTCGGTCAGCCCCAGCATTTT,CASSARTGFGQPQHF
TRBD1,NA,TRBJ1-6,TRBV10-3,TGTGCCATCAGTGCCGGACAGGGGGGAGGCGATTCACCCCTCCACTTT,CAISAGQGGGDSPLHF
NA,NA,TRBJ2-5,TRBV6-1,TGTGCCAGCAGTGAACATCTGATCGGGGAGCAGTACTTC,CASSEHLIGEQYF
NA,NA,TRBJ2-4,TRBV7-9,TGTGCCAGCAGTGGGGCCGGCAAAAACATTCAGTACTTC,CASSGAGKNIQYF
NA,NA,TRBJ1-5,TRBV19,TGTGCCAGTAGTTTCAGGGTGGATCAGCCCCAGCATTTT,CASSFRVDQPQHF
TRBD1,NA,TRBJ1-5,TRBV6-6,TGTGCCAGCAGTTACTCTCCGGGACAGAATCAGCCCCAGCATTTT,CASSYSPGQNQPQHF
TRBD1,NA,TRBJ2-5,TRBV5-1,TGCGCCAGCAGCAGGGACAGGGGTTTCCAAGAGACCCAGTACTTC,CASSRDRGFQETQYF
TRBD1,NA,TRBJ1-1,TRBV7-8,TGTGCCAGCAGCCACGGGACAGGGAACACTGAAGCTTTCTTT,CASSHGTGNTEAFF
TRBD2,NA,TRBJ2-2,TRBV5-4,TGTGCCAGCAGCAAGGGGACTAGCGTCCGCACCACCGGGGAGCTGTTTTTT,CASSKGTSVRTTGELFF
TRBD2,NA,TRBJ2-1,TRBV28,TGTGCCAGCAGGAAACGTAGCGGGGACGCTAATGAGCAGTTCTTC,CASRKRSGDANEQFF
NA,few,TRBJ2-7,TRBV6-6,TGTGCCACCGGTAGGGGGTCAACCTACGAGCAGTACTTC,CATGRGSTYEQYF
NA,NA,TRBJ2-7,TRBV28,TGTGCCAGCAGTTTAAGTCCGATTGCGTACGAGCAGTACTTC,CASSLSPIAYEQYF
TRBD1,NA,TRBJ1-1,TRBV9,TGTGCCAGCAGCAAACAGGGGGACACTGAAGCTTTCTTT,CASSKQGDTEAFF
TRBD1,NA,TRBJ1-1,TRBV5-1,TGCGCCAGCAGCCTGGACAGGTCAGGAGCTTTCTTT,CASSLDRSGAFF
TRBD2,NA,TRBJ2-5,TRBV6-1,TGTGCCTCAGCTACCAGCGGGGGTCAAGAGACCCAGTACTTC,CASATSGGQETQYF
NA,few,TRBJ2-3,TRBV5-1,TGCGCCAGCAGCTGGGCGGACGGGGGAGGTACAGATACGCAGTATTTT,CASSWADGGGTDTQYF
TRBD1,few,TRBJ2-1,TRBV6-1,TGTGCCAGCAGGGGGACAGGGTGGGTTGGTGGTGAGCAGTTCTTC,CASRGTGWVGGEQFF
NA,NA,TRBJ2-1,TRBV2,TGTGCCAGCAGTGTAGAAGACAATGAGCAGTTCTTC,CASSVEDNEQFF
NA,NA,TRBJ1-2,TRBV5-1,TGCGCCAGCAGCTTGGCCCTAGGACAGCACTATGGCTACACCTTC,CASSLALGQHYGYTF
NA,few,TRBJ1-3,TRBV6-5,TGTGCCAGCAGTTACGCTGGCGGGACCTTATATTTT,CASSYAGGTLYF
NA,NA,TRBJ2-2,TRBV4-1,TGCGCCAGCAGCCAAGGCGGCGGGTCCGGGGAGCTGTTTTTT,CASSQGGGSGELFF
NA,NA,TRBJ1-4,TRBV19,TGTGCCAGTAGTCCGTTGGGGAGCGAAAAACTGTTTTTT,CASSPLGSEKLFF
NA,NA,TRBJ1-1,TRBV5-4,TGTGCCACCCAGCCCCGACAGGCAAACACTGAAGCTTTCTTT,CATQPRQANTEAFF
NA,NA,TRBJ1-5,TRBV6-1,TGTGCCAGCGGAGACGGTTACAATCAGCCCCAGCATTTT,CASGDGYNQPQHF
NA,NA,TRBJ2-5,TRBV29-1,TGCAGCGTTGAATACACGTCGGAGACCCAGTACTTC,CSVEYTSETQYF
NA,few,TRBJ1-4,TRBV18,TGTGCCAGCTCACGGTCAGGGGTTGGTGAAAAACTGTTTTTT,CASSRSGVGEKLFF
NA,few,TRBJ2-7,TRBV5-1,TGCGCCAGCAGCTTGGATTCAGGGTTCCAGTACTTC,CASSLDSGFQYF
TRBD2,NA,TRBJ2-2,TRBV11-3,TGTGCCAGCAGCTTAGACCTCGGGGGGGCCTACACCGGGGAGCTGTTTTTT,CASSLDLGGAYTGELFF
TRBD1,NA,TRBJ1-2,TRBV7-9,TGTGCCAGCAGCCCTCGACAGGGGGCTTCGTATGGCTACACCTTC,CASSPRQGASYGYTF
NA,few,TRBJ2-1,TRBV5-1,TGCGCCAGCAGCAGGGGGACTATAGACAATGAGCAGTTCTTC,CASSRGTIDNEQFF
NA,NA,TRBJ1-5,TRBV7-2,TGTGCCAGCGCTCCGGGATCCGACAATCAGCCCCAGCATTTT,CASAPGSDNQPQHF